The 17 T cell receptor beta chains reported below all come from one sample, sequenced in a study of T cell repertoires in cytomegalovirus infection. Via MiXCR, TCRdb re-called the reads, giving one row per CDR3 protein. The data hold roughly 140,000 distinct CDR3 sequences, with around 20% observed a single time. Sequenced: PBMCs. The receptor source for this set is a human donor in good health (CMV status not recorded). Some clones in this sample may be carry-over from other donors' samples.

This clonotype was picked up many times. The J gene is TRBJ2-5, the V gene TRBV7-2; tentative D call: TRBD2 (5 bases). The CDR3 is 14 amino acids. In germline, CDR1 is SGHTA, CDR2 FQGNSA. V was pared by 1 base and J by 4 bases, with 10 bases between. The CDR3 DNA follows: TGTGCCAGCAGCTTAGAGTCCGGAGGAGAGACCCAGTACTTC. Translating it yields CASSLESGGETQYF.

This chain uses TRBV28 with TRBJ1-6; 8 bases agree with TRBD1. This CDR3 region has 14 residues. Germline V gene sequence: CDR1 MDHEN, CDR2 SYDVKM. V trimming: 3 bases; J trimming: 9 bases; junction bases outside the gene matches: 4. The CDR3, as DNA: TGTGCCAGCAGTTTGGACAGGGCGGGTTCACCCCTCCACTTT. Encoded protein: CASSLDRAGSPLHF.

The genes are TRBV7-8 and TRBJ2-7, with 7 bases fitting TRBD1. This CDR3 has 14 amino acids. J was trimmed by 6 bases and V by 3 bases; bases with no gene match: 8. Germline V CDR1 and CDR2: SGHVS, FQNEAQ. The CDR3 is CASSFLTGAGEQYF. The DNA of the CDR3 is TGTGCCAGCAGCTTCCTCACAGGGGCCGGCGAGCAGTACTTC.

The V call is TRBV27, the J call TRBJ2-7, with 8 bases matching TRBD1. The CDR3 extends over 14 amino acids. The germline gives CDR1 MNHEY, CDR2 SMNVEV (reference sequence). J lost 1 base, V lost 5 bases, and 4 bases had no gene match. The CDR3 region is CASSAGGLSYEQYF. DNA for the CDR3: TGTGCCAGCAGTGCAGGGGGCCTATCCTACGAGCAGTACTTC.

The V call is TRBV9, the J call TRBJ2-3; perhaps TRBD2 as D (6 bases). CDR1 SGDLS and CDR2 YYNGEE come from the germline V gene. The CDR3 is 15 residues long. Trimming shortened V by 4 bases and J by 2 bases, and 14 bases separated the two germline ends. This CDR3 is CASSPRDSPTDTQYF. The CDR3 DNA follows: TGTGCCAGCAGCCCGAGGGACTCCCCCACAGATACGCAGTATTTT. The whole variable domain, remainder taken from reference TRBV9 and TRBJ2-3, is DSGVTQTPKHLITATGQRVTLRCSPRSGDLSVYWYQQSLDQGLQFLIQYYNGEERAKGNILERFSAQQFPDLHSELNLSSLELGDSALYFCASSPRDSPTDTQYFGPGTRLTVL.

This clonotype was found a few times. The J gene is TRBJ2-1, the V gene TRBV12-3 or TRBV12-4; D is perhaps TRBD2 (6 bases). Trimming stripped 8 bases from V and 2 bases from J, with 13 bases between. CDR3 length: 14 residues. The CDR3 reads CASGSGRAYNEQFF. CDR3 DNA sequence: TGTGCCAGCGGGAGCGGGCGCGCCTACAATGAGCAGTTCTTC.

This clonotype was detected only a few times. This chain connects TRBV20-1 to TRBJ1-5; weak D call: TRBD1 (5 bases). In germline, CDR1 is DFQATT, CDR2 SNEGSKA (reference sequence). Trimming stripped 3 bases from V and 4 bases from J, with 7 bases between. The CDR3 covers 12 residues. The CDR3, as DNA: TGCAGTGCTAGGGACAATAATCAGCCCCAGCATTTT. Translation gives CSARDNNQPQHF.

This chain links TRBV2 with TRBJ1-1; D remains unclear. Germline loops: CDR1 SNHLY, CDR2 FYNNEI. The V gene lost 6 bases and the J gene lost 6 bases, with 8 bases spanning the gap. CDR3 length: 11 residues. For the CDR3, the DNA is TGTGCCAGCAGCTATAACTCTGAAGCTTTCTTT. It translates to CASSYNSEAFF.

Turning to this clonotype: The junction departs from germline at one end; a sequencing error may be responsible. CDR3 coding DNA: TGTGCCAGCACTTTACGACGGGGGGGATCCTACAATGAGCAGTTCTTC. Residues: CASTLRRGGSYNEQFF. V and J are TRBV28 and TRBJ2-1, with 8 bases matching TRBD2. Germline V CDR1 and CDR2: MDHEN, SYDVKM. This CDR3 spans 16 amino acids.

This clonotype was seen many times. The rearrangement joins TRBV12-3 or TRBV12-4 to TRBJ2-1; 13 bases line up with TRBD2. V was pared by 5 bases and J by 1 base, with 8 bases of the junction left unmatched. The CDR3 consists of 18 residues. CDR3 protein: CASSPGTSGTISYNEQFF. The CDR3 nucleotides read TGTGCCAGCAGTCCCGGGACTAGCGGGACGATATCCTACAATGAGCAGTTCTTC.

The chain has TRBV30 and TRBJ2-1; 7 bases align to TRBD1. V lost 0 bases and J lost 6; bases outside the gene matches: 5. This CDR3 is 14 amino acids long. The V gene's germline CDR1 is GTSNPN and CDR2 SVGIG (reference sequence). The CDR3 bases are TGTGCCTGGAGTGTATCGGACAGGAGCAATGAGCAGTTCTTC. It encodes CAWSVSDRSNEQFF.

The chain combines TRBV11-2 with TRBJ2-1; D not resolved. Germline V gene sequence: CDR1 SGHAT, CDR2 FQNNGV. This CDR3 comprises 13 residues. V dropped 5 bases and J dropped 6 bases, with 11 bases sitting between them. The CDR3 sequence is CASSREPSNEQFF. CDR3 DNA sequence: TGTGCCAGCAGCCGAGAGCCCAGCAATGAGCAGTTCTTC.

The chain joins TRBV4-1 to TRBJ1-1; 7 bases line up with TRBD1. V trimming: 1 base; J trimming: 7 bases; junction bases outside the gene matches: 3. The CDR3 has 13 residues. Germline CDR1 MGHRA, CDR2 YSYEKL. The CDR3 spells CASSQVGTDEAFF. CDR3 DNA: TGCGCCAGCAGCCAAGTCGGGACAGATGAAGCTTTCTTT.

V is TRBV6-1 and J is TRBJ1-5; D not certain. Looked up from germline, CDR1 is MNHNS and CDR2 is SASEGT. There are 12 residues in the CDR3. The V gene lost 11 bases and the J gene lost 3 bases, with 11 bases spanning the gap. The CDR3 nucleotides are TGTGCCGGAGGGCGGTACAATCAGCCCCAGCATTTT. This translates into CAGGRYNQPQHF.

The genes are TRBV4-3 and TRBJ2-1, with D hard to call. Looked up from germline, CDR1 is LGHNA and CDR2 is YSLEER. Trimming took 1 base from V and 6 from J, leaving 10 bases between them. This CDR3 region has 14 residues. The CDR3 is CASSQASVANEQFF. The CDR3 DNA sequence: TGCGCCAGCAGCCAAGCCAGCGTGGCCAATGAGCAGTTCTTC.

V gene TRBV2 combines with J gene TRBJ2-6; unclear D gene. The V end was cut by 6 bases, the J end by 2 bases, with 14 bases between. The CDR3 extends over 16 amino acids. The germline V gene encodes CDR1 SNHLY and CDR2 FYNNEI. The CDR3 DNA reads TGTGCCAGCAGCCCGGCCGGGTTCACTGGGGCCAACGTCCTGACTTTC. As protein: CASSPAGFTGANVLTF.

This clonotype was seen more than once but under ten times. The gene calls are TRBV7-3 and TRBJ1-1, with 7 bases matching TRBD1. J gave up 3 bases and V 5 bases, and 3 bases lay outside the gene matches. The germline gives CDR1 SGHTA, CDR2 FQGTGA. This CDR3 contains 13 residues. CDR3 sequence (DNA): TGTGCCAGCAGCCCGACAGGGTACACTGAAGCTTTCTTT. As protein: CASSPTGYTEAFF.